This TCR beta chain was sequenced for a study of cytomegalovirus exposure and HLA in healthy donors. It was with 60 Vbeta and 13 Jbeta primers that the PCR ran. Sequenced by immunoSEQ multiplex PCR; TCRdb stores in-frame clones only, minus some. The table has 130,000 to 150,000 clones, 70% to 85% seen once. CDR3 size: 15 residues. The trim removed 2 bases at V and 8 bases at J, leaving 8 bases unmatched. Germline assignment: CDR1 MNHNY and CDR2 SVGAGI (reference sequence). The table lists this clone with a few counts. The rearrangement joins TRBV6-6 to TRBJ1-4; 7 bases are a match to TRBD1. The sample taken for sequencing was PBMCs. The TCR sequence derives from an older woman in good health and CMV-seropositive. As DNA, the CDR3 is TGTGCCAGCAGTTACGAGGGACAGAAGAACGAAAAACTGTTTTTT. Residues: CASSYEGQKNEKLFF.